Listed below are T cell receptor beta chains from one sample, sequenced in a study of T cells expressing NK-cell markers. Reanalyzing the 5' RACE reads, TCRdb keeps one entry per CDR3 protein, without DNA. This repertoire includes roughly 180,000 distinct CDR3 sequences. Input material: blood T cells: a sorted CD56 or NKG2C T cell subset, CD4+ or CD8+ T cells, or bulk PBMC T cells (not recorded which). The receptor set was obtained from a man aged 18-75 years in good health. The CDR3 runs from the conserved cysteine through the conserved F or W.

j_call v_call cdr3_aa
TRBJ1-1 TRBV11-1 CASRFDWVGNTEAFF
TRBJ1-1 TRBV5-1 CASSSLVAGGSTEAFF
TRBJ2-5 TRBV5-1 CASSLAGKFATQYF
TRBJ1-2 TRBV5-4 CASSLERFPIGDGYTF
TRBJ2-3 TRBV12-3/TRBV12-4 CASTLGGLSTDTQYF
TRBJ2-1 TRBV27 CASSFGISYNEQFF
TRBJ2-3 TRBV7-8 CASSYRGGRTDTQYF
TRBJ2-2 TRBV7-9 CASNPSVTENTGELFF
TRBJ2-1 TRBV2 CASSGLDYEQFF
TRBJ2-3 TRBV4-1 CASSQEPSARDTQYF
TRBJ2-3 TRBV15 CATSIFQGGLTDTQYF
TRBJ1-1 TRBV4-2 CASSQATGEGTEAFF
TRBJ1-2 TRBV6-5 CASSYRGAMDGYTF
TRBJ2-3 TRBV5-4 CASSLAGGEDTDTQYF
TRBJ1-4 TRBV6-5 CASSYSRNGEKLFF
TRBJ1-3 TRBV28 CASSFSTGRYTIYF
TRBJ1-2 TRBV10-2 CASTDDLNYGYTF
TRBJ2-7 TRBV7-3 CASSPGGVSQQYF
TRBJ2-7 TRBV19 CASSIKASYEQYF
TRBJ2-2 TRBV28 CASSLEGGTFLAGELFF
TRBJ2-2 TRBV3-1 CASSQAPSRWDTGELFF
TRBJ1-2 TRBV5-5 CASSLESGSGYTF
TRBJ1-2 TRBV25-1 CASLPPGEPRDYGYTF
TRBJ2-7 TRBV27 CASSLRGTSGVYYEQYF
TRBJ1-6 TRBV5-1 CASSLAGTRTTSYNSPLHF
TRBJ2-7 TRBV9 CASSVGLAEVPEQYF
TRBJ1-1 TRBV9 CASSPPTGYGEAFF
TRBJ1-2 TRBV9 CASSGHYGYTF
TRBJ2-1 TRBV12-3/TRBV12-4 CASSRTPHGQGLGNEQFF
TRBJ2-5 TRBV20-1 CSAPGTSGAPGQETQYF
TRBJ2-6 TRBV4-2 CASSLSGLSGANVLTF
TRBJ2-7 TRBV20-1 CSARDPFRWEQYF
TRBJ2-7 TRBV2 CASRGLGTGRQYEQYF
TRBJ2-7 TRBV11-2 CASSLSGIVGPNAYEQYF
TRBJ2-7 TRBV9 CASSVSPDPYEQYF
TRBJ2-2 TRBV4-2 CASSQEWDRGTGELFF
TRBJ2-3 TRBV6-1 CASSAWVGDTQYF
TRBJ2-3 TRBV28 CASSLVSRVDTQYF
TRBJ2-7 TRBV19 CASSAGLAGYEQYF
TRBJ2-1 TRBV19 CASSIDGTALNEQFF
TRBJ1-5 TRBV14 CASRRDRAVSNQPQHF
TRBJ1-6 TRBV6-1 CASTQGEASPLHF
TRBJ1-2 TRBV10-3 CAISEGRGYTF
TRBJ2-3 TRBV12-3/TRBV12-4 CASSYALFARLTDTQYF
TRBJ1-2 TRBV10-3 CAISEGGYGYTF
TRBJ1-2 TRBV6-5 CASSSPEGLSYGYTF
TRBJ1-5 TRBV6-2/TRBV6-3 CASSYGGFGPQHF
TRBJ2-1 TRBV7-6 CASSRPLNEQFF